This TCR beta chain was retrieved from a study of regulatory T cells in long-lasting Graves disease. This clonotype was detected only a few times. Germline V gives CDR1 LNHDA, CDR2 SQIVND (reference sequence). The CDR3 loop spans 16 amino acids. Trimming left V 10 bases short and J 5 bases short, with 26 bases between. As to time point: persistent/refractory GD, antithyroid drugs over 5 years with positive TRAb. TCR sequences were obtained from RNA taken from PBMCs. Relying on iRepertoire HTBI primers and Arm-PCR of CDR3 regions, the team built TCR beta libraries. TCRdb fed the multiplex PCR reads into MiXCR, producing one record per CDR3 protein. The table includes some 450,000 distinct CDR3 sequences, less than 25% detected once.

The source is a female donor with Graves disease. The chain employs TRBV19 and TRBJ1-1; D is perhaps TRBD1 (5 bases). The sample consisted of peripheral blood mononuclear cells (PBMCs), taken when the disease was refractory, from a patient treated with antithyroid drugs. The CDR3 spells CATTLPGDPRGTEAFF. The CDR3 coding sequence is TGTGCCACCACACTCCCAGGAGACCCACGGGGGACTGAAGCTTTCTTT.